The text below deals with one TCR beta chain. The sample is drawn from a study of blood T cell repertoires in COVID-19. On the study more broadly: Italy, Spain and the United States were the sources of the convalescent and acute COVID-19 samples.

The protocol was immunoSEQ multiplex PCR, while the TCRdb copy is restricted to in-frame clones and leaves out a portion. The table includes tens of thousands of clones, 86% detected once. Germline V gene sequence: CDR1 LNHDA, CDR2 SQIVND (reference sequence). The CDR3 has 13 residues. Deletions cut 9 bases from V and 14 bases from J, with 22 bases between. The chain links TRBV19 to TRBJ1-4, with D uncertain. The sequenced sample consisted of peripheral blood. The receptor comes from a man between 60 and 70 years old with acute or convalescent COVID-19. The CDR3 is CASQEVGVRWLFF. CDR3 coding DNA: TGTGCCAGCCAAGAGGTGGGTGTTCGATGGCTGTTTTTT.